Described below is a single T cell receptor (beta chain) sequence and its context. Its antigen is not identified. CDR1 and CDR2 (germline): MGHRA, YSYEKL. V gave up 1 base and J gave up 7 bases, with 14 bases separating them. CDR3 length equals 15 residues. This sample is drawn from a study of T cell responses to AZD1222 COVID-19 vaccine. For the study at large: Pooling was applied to second doses at about 4 or about 12 weeks. The study, taken as a whole, reports: Close to half of spike-specific TCRs reportedly recognize unmutated variant regions. Two doses of AZD1222 preceded a rise in Spike-specific TCR breadth and depth. White British donors predominated, females outnumbered males, and clonal diversity was possibly underestimated.

The method was immunoSEQ multiplex PCR; TCRdb's version includes in-frame clones alone and lacks a portion of them. Of some 140,000 clones in the sample, 92% are singletons; the top ten hold around 3%. The TCR was taken from an adult in good health. This specimen consisted of peripheral blood, obtained on day 0 of AZD1222 vaccination. The chain has TRBV4-1 and TRBJ1-5; tentatively, D is TRBD1 (6 bases). DNA for the CDR3: TGCGCCAGCAGCCAAGTGTTCGCAGGGGAACAGCCCCAGCATTTT. Its protein product is CASSQVFAGEQPQHF.